This T cell receptor beta chain was captured in a study of PD-1 blockade in mismatch repair-deficient tumors. J lost 1 base, V lost 4 bases, and 11 bases had no gene match. Germline lookup yields CDR1 SGHDT and CDR2 YYEEEE. The CDR3 has 16 residues. Clones were read by immunoSEQ multiplex PCR, and TCRdb kept only the in-frame ones, dropping some. The data show about 63,000 clones, more than 70% seen once. This TCR was sampled from an adult with mismatch repair-deficient cancer. Specimen: peripheral blood, collected 52 weeks after starting pembrolizumab. This chain uses TRBV5-6 with TRBJ2-7; 7 bases are shared with TRBD2. Here the CDR3 DNA reads TGTGCCAGCAGCCACCCTTCTAGCGGCATTTCCTACGAGCAGTACTTC. This encodes CASSHPSSGISYEQYF.